The clone carrying this T cell receptor beta chain was observed a few times. Its antigen is currently unknown. Researchers amplified the TCR beta CDR3 regions from RNA transcripts. The primer set for the first-round RT-PCR of the TCR CDR3 was HTBI. TCRdb re-analysed the multiplex PCR reads in MiXCR, keeping a single row per CDR3 protein. The table includes 600,000 to 650,000 distinct CDR3 sequences, about a fifth detected once. These data belong to a study of T cells in Graves' hyperthyroidism and ophthalmopathy. Active moderate-to-severe ophthalmopathy, Clinical Activity Score at least 3, NOSPECS at least 4, under 3 months' duration. The CDR3 loop spans 13 amino acids. Trimming at V came to 5 bases and at J to 8 bases, leaving 5 bases not matched to a gene. Looked up from germline, CDR1 is SGHVS and CDR2 is FQNEAQ. Study results and caveats: The model foresaw ophthalmopathy a median around seven months prior to onset. Stable hyperthyroidism was separated from ophthalmopathy by a model based on 13 V-J features. Peripheral blood also featured most of the thyroid clonotypes expanded above 0.001.

The specimen sequenced was blood. This chain joins TRBV7-8 and TRBJ2-1, with TRBD2 matching 8 bases. The clonotype was recovered from a man aged 30-40 years with Graves' ophthalmopathy. Here the CDR3 reads CASSQIAGHEQFF. As DNA, the CDR3 is TGTGCCAGCAGCCAAATAGCGGGGCATGAGCAGTTCTTC. The complete variable domain, with remaining parts taken from reference TRBV7-8 and TRBJ2-1, reads GAGVSQSPRYKVAKRGQDVALRCDPISGHVSLFWYQQALGQGPEFLTYFQNEAQLDKSGLPSDRFFAERPEGSVSTLKIQRTQQEDSAVYLCASSQIAGHEQFFGPGTRLTVL.